This T cell receptor beta chain appears in the sequencing data of a study of T cell repertoires in cytomegalovirus infection (dated by TCRdb to between 2018 and 2021). Study-wide context: Because public TCR beta signatures pointed to carriage of CMV infection together with the matching HLA type, the HLA type of each donor mattered for the analysis. Study-wide conclusions, independent of this receptor: The ex vivo response was dominated by HLA-C-restricted CMV-specific TCR beta clonotypes, which also provided the single most frequent clonotype in two of eight donors. In both this cohort and an independent roughly 400-donor cohort, the cumulative frequency of public TCR beta family members distinguished carriers of CMV infection plus the relevant HLA type.

This clonotype was observed at least ten times. What antigen it recognizes has not been identified. Within one base of it there is no much larger clone, and no base qualities were kept. Measured from the cysteine to the phenylalanine, the CDR3 is 12 residues long. This entry keeps only the CDR3 DNA: 36 bases, framed from base 1. CDR1 and CDR2, looked up from the germline V gene, are SNHLY and FYNNEI. The V end loses 8 bases and the J end loses 7 bases, and a stretch of 11 bases separates them. Sequencer: Illumina HiSeq 1500. TCRdb passed the public sequencing reads through fastp at Q25 and MiXCR, retaining productive beta sequences. Each CDR3 protein gets just one entry, which takes the most common genes and DNA from the rows behind it. The sample contains about 7,600 distinct CDR3 sequences, less than 65% of them found a single time. The leading ten clones occupy roughly 77% of the sample.

The rearranged chain carries TRBV2 and TRBJ2-2; the D gene is unclear. The sequencing sample was made of PBMCs, sequenced either directly or after in vitro stimulation (not recorded which). The sequence came from a human donor in good health (CMV status not recorded). Some clones in this sample may be carry-over from other donors' samples. The CDR3 protein: CASSIESGELFF. The sequence in DNA is TGTGCCAGCTCCATAGAGAGCGGGGAGCTGTTTTTT.